These 18 T cell receptor beta chains share one sample of origin, sequenced in a study of cytomegalovirus exposure and HLA in healthy donors (dated by TCRdb to about 2017). The library was generated by the immunoSEQ multiplex PCR assay. For the multiplex PCR, a mixture combining 60 forward primers for TCR Vbeta segments and 13 reverse primers for TCR Jbeta segments was used. This is the immuneACCESS table as TCRdb keeps it, with only in-frame sequences that have V and J called. A part of the clones is gone; compared with another copy, unresolved V genes explain less than half, and the rest is unexplained. The sample contains over 150,000 clones, 68% of them found a single time. The ten largest clones represent approximately 1.5% of the sample. The sample taken for sequencing was PBMCs. All receptors come from a man aged 45 to 65 in good health and CMV-seronegative.

CDR3: CARSRSGGVKNEQFF. The CDR3 DNA is TGTGCCAGAAGCCGTAGCGGGGGAGTTAAGAATGAGCAGTTCTTC. The genes are TRBV5-3 and TRBJ2-1; 9 bases line up with TRBD2. TRBV5-3 falls under the ORF class, with uncertain function. V dropped 4 bases and J dropped 7; count of bases not matched to a gene: 9. The CDR3 has 15 amino acids.

This chain connects TRBV7-6 to TRBJ2-5; a possible D gene is TRBD1 (5 bases). Germline values: CDR1 SGHVS, CDR2 FNYEAQ. The CDR3 is 15 residues long. Trimming shortened V by 1 base and J by 6 bases, and 15 bases separated the two germline ends. The CDR3 is CASSLEAGFVQTQYF. CDR3 bases: TGTGCCAGCAGCTTAGAGGCAGGGTTCGTACAGACCCAGTACTTC.

The chain uses TRBV4-2 and TRBJ1-2, with D unresolved. The germline V gene has CDR1 LGHNA and CDR2 YNFKEQ. The CDR3 extends over 15 amino acids. V lost 0 bases and J lost 3, with 11 bases in between. CDR3 coding DNA: TGTGCCAGCAGCCAAGAGGCCCGGGGTGACTATGGCTACACCTTC. It codes for CASSQEARGDYGYTF.

The chain combines TRBV10-3 with TRBJ2-5; 11 bases align to TRBD2. Germline CDR1 ENHRY, CDR2 SYGVKD. The CDR3 is made up of 17 amino acids. Trimming at V came to 5 bases and at J to 4 bases, leaving 12 bases not matched to a gene. CDR3 in amino acids: CAISSPPGLAAPETQYF. For the CDR3, the DNA is TGTGCCATCAGTTCACCTCCGGGACTAGCGGCCCCAGAGACCCAGTACTTC.

This clone has only a few counts. Here the CDR3 DNA reads TGTGCCAGCCGGGACAGTACTAACTATGGCTACACCTTC. It codes for CASRDSTNYGYTF. The chain uses TRBV6-4 and TRBJ1-2; 7 nucleotides match TRBD1. Germline CDR1 and CDR2: MRHNA and SNTAGT. This CDR3 contains 13 residues. The junction had 3 bases not matched to a gene; V was cut back by 8 bases and J by 0 bases.

V usage is TRBV5-1 and J usage is TRBJ1-1; TRBD1 agrees at 7 bases. The CDR3 sequence is 16 residues long. Trimming at V came to 0 bases and at J to 5 bases, leaving 10 bases not matched to a gene. Germline lookup yields CDR1 SGHRS and CDR2 YFSETQ. This chain's CDR3 is CASSLEGAQEWTEAFF. DNA of the CDR3: TGCGCCAGCAGCTTGGAGGGGGCGCAAGAGTGGACTGAAGCTTTCTTT.

This rearrangement joins TRBV7-2 to TRBJ2-3; D is possibly TRBD2 (5 bases). The germline CDR1 and CDR2 sequences are SGHTA and FQGNSA. V lost 5 bases to trimming and J lost 6 bases, with 12 bases between them. CDR3 length equals 13 residues. CDR3 DNA sequence: TGTGCCAGCAGCGAGGGCCGGGTTGATACGCAGTATTTT. This sequence encodes CASSEGRVDTQYF.

The V and J genes are TRBV5-1 and TRBJ2-7; 8 bases fit TRBD2. V lost 4 bases, J lost 4 bases, and 10 bases stayed unmatched. The CDR3 extends over 15 amino acids. The germline CDR1 and CDR2 sequences are SGHRS and YFSETQ. The CDR3 sequence is CASSREGPPLYEQYF. The DNA of the CDR3 is TGCGCCAGCAGCCGGGAGGGGCCCCCACTGTACGAGCAGTACTTC.

This clone was picked up a small number of times. V is TRBV13 and J is TRBJ2-7; perhaps TRBD2 as D (5 bases). In germline, CDR1 is PRHDT, CDR2 FYEKMQ (reference sequence). The CDR3 has 13 amino acids. The ends were cut back, 5 bases at V and 3 bases at J, with 11 bases in the middle. The CDR3 loop reads CASSPRERYEQYF. For the CDR3, the DNA is TGTGCCAGCAGCCCGAGGGAACGCTACGAGCAGTACTTC.

This clone was detected once. The J gene is TRBJ1-2, the V gene TRBV7-9, with D unclear. CDR1 SEHNR and CDR2 FQNEAQ come from the germline V gene (reference sequence). The CDR3 has 12 residues. V lost 0 bases and J lost 3, with 2 bases in between. The CDR3 loop reads CASSLAYYGYTF. CDR3 DNA: TGTGCCAGCAGCTTAGCCTACTATGGCTACACCTTC.

CDR3 nucleotide sequence: TGTGCCAGCAGTGAAGAGGGGAACTATGGCTACACCTTC. Residues: CASSEEGNYGYTF. The rearrangement links TRBV2 to TRBJ1-2; perhaps TRBD1 as D (5 bases). V lost 1 base, J lost 2 bases, and 5 bases lay in between. This CDR3 region has 13 residues. Looked up from germline, CDR1 is SNHLY and CDR2 is FYNNEI.

This chain uses TRBV4-2 with TRBJ1-2; 9 bases align to TRBD1. Germline loops: CDR1 LGHNA, CDR2 YNFKEQ. The CDR3 has 14 residues. Losses at the gene ends were 1 base for V and 7 bases for J; bases not matched to a gene: 4. CDR3 bases: TGTGCCAGCAGCCAAGCCGGGACAGGGTTTGGCTACACCTTC. Encoded protein: CASSQAGTGFGYTF.

The chain uses TRBV5-4 and TRBJ2-5, with 12 positions matching TRBD2. The CDR3 consists of 15 residues. Looked up from germline, CDR1 is SGHNT and CDR2 is YYREEE (reference sequence). J was trimmed by 5 bases and V by 4 bases; bases with no gene match: 6. CDR3 nucleotide sequence: TGTGCCAGCAGCCCGACTAGCGGGGGAGTGGAGACCCAGTACTTC. Protein sequence: CASSPTSGGVETQYF.

The chain is built from TRBV5-1 and TRBJ1-3, with D unresolved. V lost 4 bases to trimming and J lost 1 base, with 9 bases between them. This CDR3 is 14 amino acids long. Germline CDR1 is SGHRS and CDR2 is YFSETQ. CDR3 residues: CASSPEGSGNTIYF. The CDR3 DNA sequence: TGCGCCAGCAGCCCCGAGGGTTCTGGAAACACCATATATTTT.

The chain employs TRBV18 and TRBJ1-3; 9 positions agree with TRBD1. CDR1 and CDR2 (germline): KGHSH, LQKENI. Losses at the gene ends were 6 bases for V and 1 base for J; bases not matched to a gene: 7. The CDR3 has 16 residues. This chain's CDR3 is CASSSRDRVSGNTIYF. As DNA, the CDR3 is TGTGCCAGCTCCTCCCGGGACAGGGTATCTGGAAACACCATATATTTT. Full variable domain (outside the CDR3, taken from reference TRBV18 and TRBJ1-3): NAGVMQNPRHLVRRRGQEARLRCSPMKGHSHVYWYRQLPEEGLKFMVYLQKENIIDESGMPKERFSAEFPKEGPSILRIQQVVRGDSAAYFCASSSRDRVSGNTIYFGEGSWLTVV.

The V call is TRBV18, the J call TRBJ1-1; no reliable D call. This CDR3 contains 17 residues. Per the germline V gene, CDR1 is KGHSH and CDR2 is LQKENI. V was cut by 1 base and J by 1 base, with 16 bases left in between. The CDR3 here is CASSPRVGQRRNTEAFF. In DNA form, the CDR3 reads TGTGCCAGCTCACCACGTGTGGGTCAGCGTCGGAACACTGAAGCTTTCTTT. The whole variable domain, filled in from reference TRBV18 and TRBJ1-1, reads NAGVMQNPRHLVRRRGQEARLRCSPMKGHSHVYWYRQLPEEGLKFMVYLQKENIIDESGMPKERFSAEFPKEGPSILRIQQVVRGDSAAYFCASSPRVGQRRNTEAFFGQGTRLTVV.

The rearrangement uses TRBV5-1 and TRBJ1-5, with TRBD1 identical over 8 bases. This CDR3 is 18 amino acids long. Germline V gene lookup returns CDR1 SGHRS and CDR2 YFSETQ. J gave up 2 bases and V 6 bases, and 16 bases lay outside the gene matches. The CDR3 spells CASTLRRTGWRGNQPQHF. The CDR3 bases are TGCGCCAGCACCTTAAGACGGACAGGGTGGAGGGGCAATCAGCCCCAGCATTTT.

The gene calls are TRBV5-1 and TRBJ1-2; possibly TRBD1 for D (5 bases). The CDR3 sequence is 15 residues long. Germline loops: CDR1 SGHRS, CDR2 YFSETQ. V was trimmed by 1 base and J by 2 bases, leaving 12 bases between them. CDR3 in amino acids: CASSLPGPGNYGYTF. In DNA form, the CDR3 reads TGCGCCAGCAGCTTGCCGGGTCCAGGGAACTATGGCTACACCTTC. The full variable domain, in which reference TRBV5-1 and TRBJ1-2 provide the parts outside the CDR3, is KAGVTQTPRYLIKTRGQQVTLSCSPISGHRSVSWYQQTPGQGLQFLFEYFSETQRNKGNFPGRFSGRQFSNSRSEMNVSTLELGDSALYLCASSLPGPGNYGYTFGSGTRLTVV.